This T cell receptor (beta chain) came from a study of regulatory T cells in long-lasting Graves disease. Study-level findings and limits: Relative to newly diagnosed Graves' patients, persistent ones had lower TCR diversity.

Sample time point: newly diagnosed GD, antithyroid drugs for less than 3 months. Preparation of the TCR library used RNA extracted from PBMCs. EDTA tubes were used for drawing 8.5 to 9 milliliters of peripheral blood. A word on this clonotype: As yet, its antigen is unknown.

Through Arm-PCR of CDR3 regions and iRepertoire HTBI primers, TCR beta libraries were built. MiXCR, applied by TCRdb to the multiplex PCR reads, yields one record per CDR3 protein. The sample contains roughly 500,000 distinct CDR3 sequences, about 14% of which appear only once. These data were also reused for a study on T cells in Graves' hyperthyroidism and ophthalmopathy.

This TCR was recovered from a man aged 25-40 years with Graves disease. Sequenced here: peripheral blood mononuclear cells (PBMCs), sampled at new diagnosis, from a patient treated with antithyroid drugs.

CDR3 sequence: CATSEPGQAYNEQFF. The DNA of the CDR3 is TGTGCCACCAGTGAACCGGGACAAGCCTACAATGAGCAGTTCTTC. V and J are TRBV24-1 and TRBJ2-1, with D perhaps matching TRBD1 (6 bases). CDR1 and CDR2 from the germline V gene are KGHDR and SFDVKD. This CDR3 is 15 amino acids long. Trimming took 4 bases from V and 2 from J, leaving 11 bases between them.